Here is one TCR beta chain with its context. The target antigen is unknown. The protocol was immunoSEQ multiplex PCR, while the TCRdb copy is restricted to in-frame clones and leaves out a portion. The sample yields approximately 2,200,000 clones, approximately 94% seen once. The germline V gene encodes CDR1 LGHNA and CDR2 YSLEER. The CDR3 extends over 16 amino acids. The junction had 3 bases not matched to a gene; V was cut back by 5 bases and J by 0 bases. The sample belongs to a study of shared clonotypes between healthy human individuals. Study outcomes and limitations: Some naive CD4 clonotypes, about 5.5%, turned up in common across several donors. The authors sampled blood alone, and tissue repertoires likely differ.

The naive CD8 fraction comprised CD45RO-negative cells positively selected for CCR7 and excluded terminally differentiated effector memory CD45RA+ cells. The source of this sequence is a man aged 18 to 30 in good health. Some clones in this sample may be carry-over from other donors' samples. The chain is built from TRBV4-3 and TRBJ2-2, with 10 positions matching TRBD2. Sequenced sample: naive CD8+ T cells from PBMCs. The CDR3, as DNA: TGCGCCAGCAGCTGGACTAGCGGAGCGAACACCGGGGAGCTGTTTTTT. Amino acids: CASSWTSGANTGELFF.